Each of the 20 T cell receptor beta chains below was sequenced from the same sample in a study of shared clonotypes between healthy human individuals. Sequencing used immunoSEQ multiplex PCR; TCRdb keeps in-frame clones, though not all of them. In the table there are around 700,000 clones, roughly 70% of which are singletons. Specimen: memory CD4+ T cells sorted from blood. The subset was: CD45RA-negative fraction. The receptor set was obtained from a woman aged 25 to 39 in good health.

The chain joins TRBV10-3 to TRBJ2-1, with D hard to call. Germline CDR1 reads ENHRY; CDR2 reads SYGVKD. The CDR3 covers 14 residues. V was trimmed by 3 bases and J by 2 bases, leaving 8 bases between them. The CDR3 spells CAISESHTYNEQFF. The CDR3 DNA sequence: TGTGCCATCAGTGAAAGTCATACCTACAATGAGCAGTTCTTC.

This clone was picked up one time. The chain carries TRBV6-6 and TRBJ1-1; no firm D call. This CDR3 contains 13 residues. The V gene's germline CDR1 is MNHNY and CDR2 SVGAGI (reference sequence). V lost 4 bases and J 5 bases, leaving 11 bases between the germline ends. The CDR3 nucleotides read TGTGCCAGCAGTTTAGGGAAGTTAACTGAAGCTTTCTTT. This codes for CASSLGKLTEAFF.

The rearrangement links TRBV29-1 to TRBJ2-5, with D perhaps assigned TRBD1 or TRBD2 (6 bases each). CDR3 size: 13 residues. Trimming left V 3 bases short and J 3 bases short, with 11 bases between. Germline CDR1 and CDR2: SQVTM and ANQGSEA. For the CDR3, the DNA is TGCAGCGTTGAGAGGGGGGCGAAAGAGACCCAGTACTTC. Translating gives CSVERGAKETQYF.

The CDR3, as DNA: TGTGCCTGGAGTGTGACTAGCGGGAGGTCCAGGGAGCAGTTCTTC. This codes for CAWSVTSGRSREQFF. The chain couples TRBV30 to TRBJ2-1, with TRBD2 matching over 13 bases. CDR3 size: 15 residues. Germline assignment: CDR1 GTSNPN and CDR2 SVGIG (reference sequence). Trimming cost V 0 bases and J 10 bases; bases outside gene matches: 6. The variable domain in full, with the rest retrieved from reference TRBV30 and TRBJ2-1, is SQTIHQWPATLVQPVGSPLSLECTVEGTSNPNLYWYRQAAGRGLQLLFYSVGIGQISSEVPQNLSASRPQDRQFILSSKKLLLSDSGFYLCAWSVTSGRSREQFFGPGTRLTVL.

The rearrangement uses TRBV10-3 and TRBJ2-7; D possibly uses TRBD1 or TRBD2 (5 bases each). The V gene's germline CDR1 is ENHRY and CDR2 SYGVKD. V was shortened by 3 bases and J by 3 bases, with 18 bases between the two germline ends. The CDR3 has 16 amino acids. Written as DNA, the CDR3 is TGTGCCATCAGTGACCCCACCAGGGAGAAAAGCTACGAGCAGTACTTC. Translation: CAISDPTREKSYEQYF.

The chain employs TRBV7-3 and TRBJ2-1; 7 nucleotides match TRBD2. The V gene's germline CDR1 is SGHTA and CDR2 FQGTGA. The V and J ends lost 5 bases and 5 bases, in that order; junction bases with no gene match: 3. The length of the CDR3 is 13 residues. CDR3 DNA sequence: TGTGCCAGCAGCGCGGGACTAAACAATGAGCAGTTCTTC. Encoded protein: CASSAGLNNEQFF.

This chain links TRBV19 with TRBJ2-3; tentative D call: TRBD1 (6 bases). V was cut by 6 bases and J by 3 bases, with 10 bases left in between. This CDR3 has 13 amino acids. Germline CDR1 reads LNHDA; CDR2 reads SQIVND (reference sequence). Written as DNA, the CDR3 is TGTGCCAGTAGGTACGGACAGACAGATACGCAGTATTTT. Translating it yields CASRYGQTDTQYF. Using reference TRBV19 and TRBJ2-3 for the parts outside the CDR3, the full variable domain is DGGITQSPKYLFRKEGQNVTLSCEQNLNHDAMYWYRQDPGQGLRLIYYSQIVNDFQKGDIAEGYSVSREKKESFPLTVTSAQKNPTAFYLCASRYGQTDTQYFGPGTRLTVL.

V is TRBV5-1 and J is TRBJ2-7; TRBD1 or TRBD2 may be the D gene (5 bases each). This CDR3 comprises 14 residues. Germline V CDR1 and CDR2: SGHRS, YFSETQ. V was trimmed by 9 bases and J by 0 bases, leaving 16 bases between them. CDR3 loop: CATRPGPSSYEQYF. The CDR3 region has the DNA TGCGCCACTCGTCCGGGACCTAGCTCCTACGAGCAGTACTTC.

The rearrangement links TRBV30 to TRBJ1-2; D is unclear. The CDR3 length is 11 residues. Trimming pared 6 bases from V and 8 bases from J, leaving 13 bases between. Germline V CDR1 and CDR2: GTSNPN, SVGIG (reference sequence). The CDR3 nucleotides are TGTGCCTGTAAACGGGGTGGAGGCTACACCTTC. The encoded protein is CACKRGGGYTF.

This sequence joins TRBV27 and TRBJ2-5; TRBD2 matches at 15 bases. The CDR3 has 16 residues. The trim removed 5 bases at V and 7 bases at J, leaving 8 bases unmatched. The V gene's germline CDR1 is MNHEY and CDR2 SMNVEV (reference sequence). DNA of the CDR3: TGTGCCAGCAGTCTACGGACTAGCGGGAGGGGGGCGACCCAGTACTTC. It is translated as CASSLRTSGRGATQYF.

This chain joins TRBV29-1 and TRBJ2-7; TRBD2 matches 9 bases. The CDR3 extends over 14 amino acids. CDR1 and CDR2 from the germline V gene are SQVTM and ANQGSEA. After removal of 4 bases from V and 4 bases from J, the junction contained 8 bases not matched to a gene. In DNA, the CDR3 is TGCAGCGTTGGCCCTAGCGGGGTGGATTACGAGCAGTACTTC. This gives the protein CSVGPSGVDYEQYF.

This clone was seen ten or more times. The identical CDR3 is also encoded by other nucleotide sequences in the sample. This chain links TRBV25-1 with TRBJ2-7; no clear D. The CDR3 covers 12 residues. CDR1 MGHDK and CDR2 SYGVNS come from the germline V gene. Trimming shortened V by 5 bases and J by 1 base, and 6 bases separated the two germline ends. For the CDR3, the DNA is TGTGCCAGCAGTCGCGCATCCTACGAGCAGTACTTC. This encodes CASSRASYEQYF.

The chain has TRBV7-9 and TRBJ2-1; 8 nucleotides agree with TRBD2. Germline lookup yields CDR1 SEHNR and CDR2 FQNEAQ (reference sequence). The V and J ends lost 5 bases and 10 bases, in that order; junction bases with no gene match: 10. CDR3 length: 14 residues. The CDR3 is CASSRDGGAHEQFF. CDR3 sequence (DNA): TGTGCCAGCAGCCGGGACGGGGGGGCACACGAGCAGTTCTTC.

This chain connects TRBV6-4 to TRBJ2-1, with 8 bases aligning to TRBD2. With 2 bases clipped from V and 7 bases from J, the junction kept 7 bases outside the gene matches. CDR3 length equals 15 residues. Looked up from germline, CDR1 is MRHNA and CDR2 is SNTAGT. CDR3 region: CASSDPGTRRNEQFF. CDR3 in DNA: TGTGCCAGCAGTGACCCCGGGACTAGAAGGAATGAGCAGTTCTTC.

In this sample, this clone turned up once. The chain uses TRBV11-3 and TRBJ2-7; no reliable D call. Trimming pared 8 bases from V and 3 bases from J, leaving 14 bases between. The germline CDR1 and CDR2 sequences are SGHNT and YENEEA. The CDR3 sequence is 13 residues long. The CDR3 loop reads CASSHAVGYEQYF. CDR3 sequence (DNA): TGTGCCAGCTCCCACGCGGTAGGCTACGAGCAGTACTTC.

There are a few counts of this clone. The V call is TRBV18, the J call TRBJ1-2, with 9 bases matching TRBD1. CDR1 and CDR2 (germline): KGHSH, LQKENI. V was clipped by 5 bases and J by 3 bases; unmatched bases: 7. This CDR3 is built from 15 residues. CDR3 DNA: TGTGCCAGCTCAGCGGGACAGGGTGAAGACTATGGCTACACCTTC. Its translation is CASSAGQGEDYGYTF.

The J gene is TRBJ1-5, the V gene TRBV28; tentatively, D is TRBD1 (5 bases). The CDR3 is 17 amino acids. Germline loops: CDR1 MDHEN, CDR2 SYDVKM. Between the trimmed V and J ends, which lost 6 bases and 1 base, there was a span of 19 bases. The CDR3 sequence is CASRIVLGRESNQPQHF. The DNA for the CDR3 is TGTGCCAGCAGGATTGTCTTGGGCAGGGAAAGCAATCAGCCCCAGCATTTT.

The chain recombines TRBV6-5 with TRBJ2-7; D is uncertain. Trimming removed 2 bases at V and 7 bases at J, with 6 bases between. The germline V gene encodes CDR1 MNHEY and CDR2 SVGAGI. The CDR3 covers 11 residues. The chain's CDR3 is CASSYGIEQYF. CDR3 bases: TGTGCCAGCAGTTACGGCATAGAGCAGTACTTC.

V and J are TRBV2 and TRBJ2-1; 8 bases align to TRBD2. Trimming at V came to 7 bases and at J to 4 bases, leaving 3 bases not matched to a gene. The CDR3 covers 13 residues. Germline CDR1 and CDR2: SNHLY and FYNNEI. The CDR3 loop reads CASTKREYNEQFF. CDR3 nucleotide sequence: TGTGCCAGCACCAAGCGGGAGTACAATGAGCAGTTCTTC.

The gene calls are TRBV11-1 and TRBJ1-4; no clear D gene. Per the germline V gene, CDR1 is SGHAT and CDR2 is FQDESV (reference sequence). V was clipped by 5 bases and J by 0 bases, with 10 bases between them. The CDR3 runs to 15 residues. CDR3 in DNA: TGTGCCAGCAGCAAGACGACAACAACTAATGAAAAACTGTTTTTT. As protein: CASSKTTTTNEKLFF.